This TCR beta chain was retrieved from a study of cytomegalovirus exposure and HLA in healthy donors. The germline CDR1 and CDR2 sequences are MGHDK and SYGVNS. The CDR3 is 16 amino acids. J lost 5 bases, V lost 3 bases, and 7 bases had no gene match. PCR was performed using 60 Vbeta and 13 Jbeta primers. Assay: immunoSEQ multiplex PCR; the TCRdb copy retains only in-frame clones and omits some. The sample comprises 100,000 to 150,000 clones, more than 70% of which are singletons, and roughly 9% rests with the top ten. The source material was PBMCs. The clonotype originates from a woman aged 45-65 years in good health and CMV-seropositive. The V call is TRBV25-1, the J call TRBJ1-4; TRBD1 matches at 9 bases. CDR3 nucleotide sequence: TGTGCCAGCAGTGACTATGCCGGGACAGGGAATGAAAAACTGTTTTTT. Protein product: CASSDYAGTGNEKLFF.